These 27 T cell receptor beta chains share one sample of origin, sequenced in a study of shared clonotypes between healthy human individuals. Assay: immunoSEQ multiplex PCR; the TCRdb copy retains only in-frame clones and omits some. Found here are roughly 2.2 million clones, roughly 93% of them singletons; the top ten hold under 0.45%. Sequencing input: naive CD4+ T cells from PBMCs. Sample subset: CD45RA+ positively selected. The receptors were sampled from a man younger than 35 in good health. Some clones in this sample may be carry-over from other donors' samples.

As concerns this clone: At the DNA level, this CDR3 is encoded by other sequences in the same sample as well. The chain combines TRBV6-5 with TRBJ1-1; TRBD1 matches 7 bases. V lost 0 bases and J lost 1; bases outside the gene matches: 2. The CDR3 consists of 15 residues. Germline V gives CDR1 MNHEY, CDR2 SVGAGI. CDR3 residues: CASSYSRDRNTEAFF. In nucleotides, the CDR3 is TGTGCCAGCAGTTACTCGAGGGACAGGAACACTGAAGCTTTCTTT.

The J gene is TRBJ1-1, the V gene TRBV6-5, with D hard to call. Trimming left V 7 bases short and J 5 bases short, with 17 bases between. This CDR3 is built from 14 residues. Germline CDR1 is MNHEY and CDR2 is SVGAGI. As DNA, the CDR3 is TGTGCCAGCAATGAGTTGGCGCAGGAAACTGAAGCTTTCTTT. It codes for CASNELAQETEAFF.

V gene TRBV7-3 combines with J gene TRBJ2-6; D gene unclear. The germline V gene encodes CDR1 SGHTA and CDR2 FQGTGA. The CDR3 loop spans 14 amino acids. The V gene lost 7 bases and the J gene lost 12 bases, with 19 bases spanning the gap. The CDR3 is CASTLRVSTGVLTF. The CDR3 nucleotides read TGTGCCAGCACCCTCCGGGTATCGACCGGCGTCCTGACTTTC.

This clone was observed a single time. The chain joins TRBV18 to TRBJ2-4; 7 bases are a match to TRBD2. V was pared by 3 bases and J by 8 bases, with 7 bases of the junction left unmatched. CDR3 length equals 14 residues. Germline lookup yields CDR1 KGHSH and CDR2 LQKENI. The CDR3 spells CASSPPGRADIQYF. The CDR3 DNA reads as TGTGCCAGCTCACCCCCGGGGAGGGCGGACATTCAGTACTTC.

V and J are TRBV6-6 and TRBJ2-7; 15 bases agree with TRBD2. The V and J ends lost 5 bases and 1 base, in that order; junction bases with no gene match: 0. This CDR3 comprises 15 residues. The V gene's germline CDR1 is MNHNY and CDR2 SVGAGI (reference sequence). CDR3 region: CASSGLAGGSYEQYF. CDR3 in DNA: TGTGCCAGCAGTGGACTAGCGGGAGGGTCCTACGAGCAGTACTTC.

The chain carries TRBV4-2 and TRBJ2-1, with 10 bases identical to TRBD2. Germline values: CDR1 LGHNA, CDR2 YNFKEQ. The CDR3 is made up of 15 amino acids. J was trimmed by 8 bases and V by 4 bases; bases with no gene match: 8. For the CDR3, the DNA is TGTGCCAGCAGCCCTCTAGCGGGAGAAACAGATGAGCAGTTCTTC. Its protein is CASSPLAGETDEQFF.

The chain employs TRBV28 and TRBJ2-7; maybe TRBD1 (7 bases). The CDR3 totals 15 residues. The germline V gene encodes CDR1 MDHEN and CDR2 SYDVKM. V was clipped by 4 bases and J by 3 bases, with 16 bases between them. The DNA of the CDR3 is TGTGCCAGCAGTTCAGGGGGACTCAACCTCTACGAGCAGTACTTC. Protein product: CASSSGGLNLYEQYF.

V usage is TRBV15 and J usage is TRBJ1-5; unclear D gene. CDR1 and CDR2 from the germline V gene are LNHNV and YYDKDF (reference sequence). The V end lost 0 bases, the J end lost 7 bases, and 7 bases lay between the germline ends. The CDR3 length is 13 residues. This CDR3 reads CATSRDLVQPQHF. Written as DNA, the CDR3 is TGTGCCACCAGCAGAGATTTAGTACAGCCCCAGCATTTT. The whole variable domain, remainder taken from reference TRBV15 and TRBJ1-5, is DAMVIQNPRYQVTQFGKPVTLSCSQTLNHNVMYWYQQKSSQAPKLLFHYYDKDFNNEADTPDNFQSRRPNTSFCFLDIRSPGLGDTAMYLCATSRDLVQPQHFGDGTRLSIL.

The chain uses TRBV4-2 and TRBJ2-2; 8 nucleotides line up with TRBD2. This CDR3 contains 19 residues. The J segment lost 2 bases and the V segment lost 1 base, leaving 12 bases of the junction unmatched. Germline CDR1 reads LGHNA; CDR2 reads YNFKEQ. The CDR3 DNA is TGTGCCAGCAGCCAAGGAGGAGCGGGAGAGGGGCCAAACACCGGGGAGCTGTTTTTT. Encoded protein: CASSQGGAGEGPNTGELFF.

The chain combines TRBV7-8 with TRBJ2-7; D is ambiguous. The length of the CDR3 is 15 residues. The germline gives CDR1 SGHVS, CDR2 FQNEAQ. V was pared by 4 bases and J by 3 bases, with 16 bases between. CDR3 coding DNA: TGTGCCAGCAGCTGGAGACTTCGAACAGACTACGAGCAGTACTTC. Its translation is CASSWRLRTDYEQYF.

The chain links TRBV30 to TRBJ2-5; D may be TRBD1 (6 bases). CDR3 length equals 12 residues. Trimming pared 7 bases from V and 2 bases from J, leaving 11 bases between. Germline lookup yields CDR1 GTSNPN and CDR2 SVGIG (reference sequence). CDR3 bases: TGTGCCTTTCGACAGGATCAAGAGACCCAGTACTTC. As protein: CAFRQDQETQYF.

The chain recombines TRBV19 with TRBJ1-3, with D possibly TRBD1 on 5 matching bases. The ends were cut back, 6 bases at V and 0 bases at J, with 9 bases in the middle. The CDR3 consists of 14 residues. CDR1 and CDR2 (germline): LNHDA, SQIVND (reference sequence). This CDR3 is CASSSGASGNTIYF. The CDR3 DNA reads as TGTGCCAGTAGCTCCGGGGCCTCTGGAAACACCATATATTTT.

Points on this clone: The same CDR3 arises from other DNA sequences in this sample as well. The J gene is TRBJ1-1, the V gene TRBV7-2; D gene ambiguous. The V gene's germline CDR1 is SGHTA and CDR2 FQGNSA. The CDR3 totals 12 residues. The ends were cut back, 3 bases at V and 1 base at J, with 3 bases in the middle. In nucleotides, the CDR3 is TGTGCCAGCAGCTTCCGGAACACTGAAGCTTTCTTT. It specifies CASSFRNTEAFF.

The V gene is TRBV7-7, the J gene TRBJ2-7, with TRBD2 matching 7 bases. The trim removed 0 bases at V and 2 bases at J, leaving 4 bases unmatched. The CDR3 has 15 amino acids. Germline values: CDR1 SSHAT, CDR2 FNYEAQ (reference sequence). The CDR3 loop is CASSLAVGGAYEQYF. In nucleotides, the CDR3 is TGTGCCAGCAGCTTAGCGGTGGGAGGGGCCTACGAGCAGTACTTC.

The chain carries TRBV2 and TRBJ1-2; D gene ambiguous. Deletions cut 4 bases from V and 2 bases from J, with 11 bases between. Germline V CDR1 and CDR2: SNHLY, FYNNEI. This CDR3 spans 14 amino acids. The CDR3 coding sequence is TGTGCCAGCAGTGTAGTAGGCTTCAACTATGGCTACACCTTC. This codes for CASSVVGFNYGYTF.

This clone was detected once. This chain connects TRBV28 to TRBJ2-1; perhaps D is TRBD1 or TRBD2 (6 bases each). CDR3 length: 15 amino acids. Trimming removed 6 bases from V and 7 bases from J, with 19 bases in between. The germline gives CDR1 MDHEN, CDR2 SYDVKM. Written as DNA, the CDR3 is TGTGCCAGCAGCAGGGGACGGAGGGCGGTGAATGAGCAGTTCTTC. Amino acids: CASSRGRRAVNEQFF.

The chain uses TRBV4-1 and TRBJ2-3, with 15 bases aligning to TRBD2. V lost 4 bases to trimming and J lost 4 bases; unmatched junction nucleotides: 15. The CDR3 spans 20 residues. The germline V gene has CDR1 MGHRA and CDR2 YSYEKL. The CDR3 region is CASSRPIGLAGGPGSDTQYF. CDR3 nucleotide sequence: TGCGCCAGCAGCCGGCCCATCGGACTAGCGGGAGGGCCAGGCTCAGATACGCAGTATTTT.

On this clone: Distinct nucleotide sequences in the sample also encode this CDR3. The V gene is TRBV28, the J gene TRBJ2-7; D might be TRBD1 or TRBD2, each matching 5 bases. The CDR3 covers 12 residues. Germline values: CDR1 MDHEN, CDR2 SYDVKM. V was pared by 5 bases and J by 2 bases, with 7 bases between. The CDR3 sequence: CASSRGPYEQYF. The CDR3 nucleotides are TGTGCCAGCAGTCGGGGACCCTACGAGCAGTACTTC.

Regarding this clone: The same CDR3 arises from other DNA sequences in this sample as well. The chain joins TRBV7-3 to TRBJ2-1, with D possibly matching TRBD2 (6 bases). Germline values: CDR1 SGHTA, CDR2 FQGTGA. The CDR3 is 15 residues long. V lost 5 bases and J 2 bases, leaving 13 bases between the germline ends. CDR3 sequence reads: CASSLSSGAYNEQFF. The CDR3 bases are TGTGCCAGCAGCCTCAGTTCGGGGGCCTACAATGAGCAGTTCTTC. Complete variable domain (other parts from reference TRBV7-3 and TRBJ2-1): GAGVSQTPSNKVTEKGKYVELRCDPISGHTALYWYRQSLGQGPEFLIYFQGTGAADDSGLPNDRFFAVRPEGSVSTLKIQRTERGDSAVYLCASSLSSGAYNEQFFGPGTRLTVL.

This sequence joins TRBV29-1 and TRBJ1-2; TRBD1 might be the D (6 bases). This CDR3 is built from 12 residues. Between the trimmed V and J ends, which lost 4 bases and 3 bases, there was a span of 9 bases. The germline CDR1 and CDR2 sequences are SQVTM and ANQGSEA. CDR3 nucleotides: TGCAGCGTTGCGACAGGCCACTATGGCTACACCTTC. Protein product: CSVATGHYGYTF.

Turning to this clone: Other DNA sequences in the same sample also yield this CDR3. The chain links TRBV10-3 to TRBJ2-7; D may match TRBD1 or TRBD2 (5 bases each). Between the trimmed V and J ends, which lost 6 bases and 6 bases, there was a span of 9 bases. CDR3 length: 11 residues. Germline values: CDR1 ENHRY, CDR2 SYGVKD. CDR3 nucleotides: TGTGCCATCAGAGGGACGTCCGAGCAGTACTTC. Residues: CAIRGTSEQYF.

The rearrangement links TRBV19 to TRBJ2-7, with 7 nucleotides matching TRBD2. This CDR3 comprises 13 residues. Germline V CDR1 and CDR2: LNHDA, SQIVND (reference sequence). The V gene end was trimmed by 8 bases and the J gene end by 3 bases; junction bases not matched to a gene: 7. The DNA for the CDR3 is TGTGCCAGTGCACCTAGCGGATACTACGAGCAGTACTTC. Its translation: CASAPSGYYEQYF.

The chain recombines TRBV18 with TRBJ2-7; 13 positions agree with TRBD2. After removal of 3 bases from V and 2 bases from J, the junction contained 7 bases not matched to a gene. This CDR3 has 17 residues. CDR1 and CDR2 (germline): KGHSH, LQKENI. The CDR3 DNA follows: TGTGCCAGCTCACCGGGTCCGACTAGCGGGAGGCCCTACGAGCAGTACTTC. It specifies CASSPGPTSGRPYEQYF. The full variable domain, in which reference TRBV18 and TRBJ2-7 provide the parts outside the CDR3, is NAGVMQNPRHLVRRRGQEARLRCSPMKGHSHVYWYRQLPEEGLKFMVYLQKENIIDESGMPKERFSAEFPKEGPSILRIQQVVRGDSAAYFCASSPGPTSGRPYEQYFGPGTRLTVT.

This clone has more than one count but fewer than ten. V usage is TRBV9 and J usage is TRBJ1-5; TRBD1 matches 10 bases. With V trimmed by 0 bases and J by 4 bases, 1 base remained unmatched. CDR3 size: 15 residues. In germline, CDR1 is SGDLS, CDR2 YYNGEE. The CDR3 coding sequence is TGTGCCAGCAGCGTAGGACAGGGGGCTAATCAGCCCCAGCATTTT. It yields the protein CASSVGQGANQPQHF.

To note about this clone: Additional DNA sequences in this sample encode the identical CDR3. The chain carries TRBV11-3 and TRBJ2-3; D might be TRBD2 (5 bases). Trimming took 5 bases from V and 2 from J, leaving 8 bases between them. The CDR3 is 13 residues long. Germline assignment: CDR1 SGHNT and CDR2 YENEEA. CDR3 in DNA: TGTGCCAGCAGCCTTCGGGACACAGATACGCAGTATTTT. It yields the protein CASSLRDTDTQYF. Combining the CDR3 with reference TRBV11-3 and TRBJ2-3 gives the whole variable domain EAGVVQSPRYKIIEKKQPVAFWCNPISGHNTLYWYLQNLGQGPELLIRYENEEAVDDSQLPKDRFSAERLKGVDSTLKIQPAELGDSAVYLCASSLRDTDTQYFGPGTRLTVL.

The V and J genes are TRBV2 and TRBJ2-7, with 10 bases identical to TRBD1. Germline CDR1 reads SNHLY; CDR2 reads FYNNEI. V shed 3 bases, J shed 2 bases, and the junction held 7 bases outside the gene matches. The CDR3 is made up of 16 amino acids. CDR3 protein: CASSEKGTGVAYEQYF. The DNA of the CDR3 is TGTGCCAGCAGTGAGAAGGGGACAGGGGTCGCCTACGAGCAGTACTTC.

The V and J genes are TRBV4-1 and TRBJ2-2, with TRBD1 matching 11 bases. Germline CDR1 is MGHRA and CDR2 is YSYEKL. V lost 3 bases and J lost 3; bases outside the gene matches: 6. The CDR3 covers 17 residues. The CDR3 DNA sequence: TGCGCCAGCAGCCAGTGGACAGGGGGCCGGGACACCGGGGAGCTGTTTTTT. This codes for CASSQWTGGRDTGELFF.